Listed here is a single T cell receptor (beta chain). Antigen: not known. Use of 60 Vbeta and 13 Jbeta primers characterized the PCR. Here immunoSEQ multiplex PCR was the method, and the copy in TCRdb shows in-frame clones only, minus some. Seen here are more than 90,000 clones, approximately 80% observed once, and the top ten hold 4% to 5%. These data are taken from a study of cytomegalovirus exposure and HLA in healthy donors. The V end was cut by 6 bases, the J end by 11 bases, with 23 bases between. Germline CDR1 is SGHDT and CDR2 is YYEEEE. The CDR3 totals 14 residues. Study-wide results and limits: Analyzed later, association rates of TCRs varied across HLA loci, with DRB1 most and HLA-C fewest. Presence/absence results assume similar sequencing depth per donor, which may not hold.

This TCR derives from a man aged 45-60 years in good health and CMV-seropositive. The chain is built from TRBV5-6 and TRBJ2-5; the D gene is possibly TRBD2 (5 bases). The sample was PBMCs. The CDR3 is CASIDGPRAREQYF. The CDR3, as DNA: TGTGCCAGCATTGACGGACCGAGGGCACGTGAGCAGTACTTC.